The sequence of this T cell receptor beta chain was determined in a study of blood T cells in healthy people across ages. About the research overall: Template switching captured about one barcoded beta molecule per two T cells. Study results and caveats: With unsorted PBMCs, a conclusive comparison of naive versus antigen-experienced cells was not possible. Diversity of TCR beta per million T cells declined in a roughly linear way with age. It was the long-lived donors that had more naive CD4+ cells and higher diversity than aged donors.

This clonotype was picked up a small number of times. The target antigen is unknown. Primed by a sample-barcoded 5' primer and a J-beta primer mix, a second PCR proceeded for about 7 to 12 cycles. TCRdb itself ran the 5' RACE reads through MiXCR, one entry per CDR3 protein. The table records 1.5 million to 2 million distinct CDR3 sequences, 28% of them present only once. Specimen: blood. The clonotype originates from a woman in her twenties or thirties in good health.

The DNA of the CDR3 is TGCAGCGTTGAAGCGGGACTAGCGGGAGGAATAAACAATGAGCAGTTCTTC. It translates to CSVEAGLAGGINNEQFF. The chain employs TRBV29-1 and TRBJ2-1; 15 positions match TRBD2. V was clipped by 1 base and J by 5 bases; unmatched bases: 6. Germline V gene sequence: CDR1 SQVTM, CDR2 ANQGSEA. This CDR3 spans 17 amino acids.